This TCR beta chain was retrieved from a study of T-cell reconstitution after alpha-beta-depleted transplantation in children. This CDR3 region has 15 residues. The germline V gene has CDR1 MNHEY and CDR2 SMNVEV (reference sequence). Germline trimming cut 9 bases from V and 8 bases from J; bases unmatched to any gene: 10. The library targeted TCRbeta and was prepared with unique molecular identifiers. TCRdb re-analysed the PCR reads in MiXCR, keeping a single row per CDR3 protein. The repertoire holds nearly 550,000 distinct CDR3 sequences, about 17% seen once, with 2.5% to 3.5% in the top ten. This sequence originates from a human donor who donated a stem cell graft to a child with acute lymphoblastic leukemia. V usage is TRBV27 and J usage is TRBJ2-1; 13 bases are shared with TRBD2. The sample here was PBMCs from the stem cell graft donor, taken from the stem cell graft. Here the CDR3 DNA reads TGTGCCAGTCAAGGACTAGCGGGAGTTTCATATGAGCAGTTCTTC. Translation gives CASQGLAGVSYEQFF.